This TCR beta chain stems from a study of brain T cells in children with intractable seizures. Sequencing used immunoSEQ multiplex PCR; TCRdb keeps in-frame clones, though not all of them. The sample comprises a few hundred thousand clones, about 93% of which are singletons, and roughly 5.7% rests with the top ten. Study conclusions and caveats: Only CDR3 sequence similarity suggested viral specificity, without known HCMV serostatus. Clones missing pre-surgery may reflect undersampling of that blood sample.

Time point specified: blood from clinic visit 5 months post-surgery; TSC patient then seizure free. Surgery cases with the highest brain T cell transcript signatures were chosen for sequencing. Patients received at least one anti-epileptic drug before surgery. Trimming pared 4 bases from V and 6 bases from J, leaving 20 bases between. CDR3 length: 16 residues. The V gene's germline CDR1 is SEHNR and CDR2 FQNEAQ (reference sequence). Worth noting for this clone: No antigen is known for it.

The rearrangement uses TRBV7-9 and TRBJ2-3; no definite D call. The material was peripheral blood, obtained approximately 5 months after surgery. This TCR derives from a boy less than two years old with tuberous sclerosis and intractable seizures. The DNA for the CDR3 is TGTGCCAGCAGCTATACCTCATTTATGGGTCCGGATACGCAGTATTTT. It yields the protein CASSYTSFMGPDTQYF.